The source of this TCR beta chain is a study of T cell responses to AZD1222 COVID-19 vaccine. Study observations and caveats: Sampling that yielded the repertoires occurred only after the peak T cell response. Baseline seropositives among AZD1222 recipients totaled only 5 to 7. The sample set comprised mostly white British donors with more females, and clonal diversity was possibly underestimated.

The V end lost 4 bases, the J end lost 5 bases, and 11 bases lay between the germline ends. This CDR3 has 13 residues. Data came from immunoSEQ multiplex PCR; TCRdb stores just in-frame clones and leaves some out. This sample has some 140,000 clones, with over 85% found just once. This clone was observed a few times. Its target is unknown. The V and J genes are TRBV12-3 or TRBV12-4 and TRBJ1-1; D gene uncertain. The sequence came from an adult in good health. The source was peripheral blood, collected on day 0 of AZD1222 vaccination. CDR3 sequence reads: CASSSGGYTEAFF. In DNA form, the CDR3 reads TGTGCCAGCAGTTCGGGAGGATATACTGAAGCTTTCTTT.